Listed below are T cell receptor beta chains from one sample, sequenced in a study of beta chain features in type 1 diabetes. Some clones are missing from TCRdb's copy, which holds only in-frame ones; the method was immunoSEQ multiplex PCR. The sample has about 620,000 clones; 15% are singletons. The sequenced material came from naive CD4+ T cells from blood. Every receptor here comes from a man between 18 and 35 years old in good health. Each CDR3 is given without its conserved first and last residue. Each record gives: J gene, D gene, V gene, CDR3 protein. The D gene is left open where the match is weak.

j_call: TRBJ2-7; d_call: TRBD2; v_call: TRBV11-2; cdr3_aa: ASSPRRGAGEQY
j_call: TRBJ2-3; d_call: TRBD1; v_call: TRBV5-4; cdr3_aa: ASSFDRVGDTQY
j_call: TRBJ2-7; d_call: TRBD1; v_call: TRBV6-1; cdr3_aa: ASSARTGPSYEQY
j_call: TRBJ2-7; d_call: -; v_call: TRBV19; cdr3_aa: ASSEGIEQY
j_call: TRBJ1-5; d_call: TRBD1; v_call: TRBV4-1; cdr3_aa: ASSQGIQGARYQPQH
j_call: TRBJ1-4; d_call: -; v_call: TRBV5-4; cdr3_aa: ASSAGQRNEKLF
j_call: TRBJ2-5; d_call: TRBD2; v_call: TRBV9; cdr3_aa: ASSAHSGGETQY
j_call: TRBJ2-7; d_call: -; v_call: TRBV10-3; cdr3_aa: AMSISGYEQY
j_call: TRBJ2-1; d_call: -; v_call: TRBV19; cdr3_aa: ASRYGSGTNEQF
j_call: TRBJ2-7; d_call: TRBD1; v_call: TRBV27; cdr3_aa: ASRGQGPTYEQY
j_call: TRBJ2-1; d_call: TRBD2; v_call: TRBV10-3; cdr3_aa: AISGTSGPYNEQF
j_call: TRBJ2-1; d_call: -; v_call: TRBV5-1; cdr3_aa: ASSLRGGWVVGAYNEQF
j_call: TRBJ2-1; d_call: -; v_call: TRBV29-1; cdr3_aa: SEKSGTAKIEQF
j_call: TRBJ2-7; d_call: -; v_call: TRBV9; cdr3_aa: ASSVTTGEYEQY
j_call: TRBJ1-2; d_call: TRBD1; v_call: TRBV28; cdr3_aa: ASSSPGQANYGYT
j_call: TRBJ2-1; d_call: -; v_call: TRBV7-2; cdr3_aa: ASSPNRGTYNEQF
j_call: TRBJ2-5; d_call: TRBD2; v_call: TRBV7-2; cdr3_aa: ASSLASSGGAETQY
j_call: TRBJ2-3; d_call: -; v_call: TRBV16; cdr3_aa: ASTHADTQY
j_call: TRBJ1-4; d_call: TRBD1; v_call: TRBV28; cdr3_aa: ASSLPGQATNEKLF
j_call: TRBJ2-5; d_call: TRBD2; v_call: TRBV5-1; cdr3_aa: ASSLVPSGRAKVGTQY
j_call: TRBJ2-6; d_call: -; v_call: TRBV4-3; cdr3_aa: ASSLDFAGSSGANVLT
j_call: TRBJ2-2; d_call: TRBD1; v_call: TRBV19; cdr3_aa: ASSKGQGAGELF
j_call: TRBJ2-7; d_call: -; v_call: TRBV7-2; cdr3_aa: ASSLVWDRALL
j_call: TRBJ2-1; d_call: -; v_call: TRBV9; cdr3_aa: ASSVVSRGGYNEQF
j_call: TRBJ2-2; d_call: -; v_call: TRBV7-3; cdr3_aa: ASSLDSYTGELF
j_call: TRBJ2-3; d_call: -; v_call: TRBV7-9; cdr3_aa: ASIMRGARAGVTDTQY
j_call: TRBJ1-1; d_call: -; v_call: TRBV25-1; cdr3_aa: ASSGLLDIRNTEAF
j_call: TRBJ2-1; d_call: -; v_call: TRBV6-5; cdr3_aa: ASTPPKGLSHEQF
j_call: TRBJ2-2; d_call: -; v_call: TRBV14; cdr3_aa: ASSSQGNTGELF
j_call: TRBJ2-7; d_call: -; v_call: TRBV30; cdr3_aa: AWSARVHEQY
j_call: TRBJ2-1; d_call: -; v_call: TRBV4-3; cdr3_aa: ASSQGTASYNEQF
j_call: TRBJ2-7; d_call: -; v_call: TRBV18; cdr3_aa: ASSPRRANSYEQY
j_call: TRBJ2-5; d_call: -; v_call: TRBV5-1; cdr3_aa: ASSPTGREGRFETQY
j_call: TRBJ1-1; d_call: -; v_call: TRBV25-1; cdr3_aa: ASSDSVTAN
j_call: TRBJ1-4; d_call: TRBD1; v_call: TRBV7-9; cdr3_aa: ASSSGQGAYEKLF
j_call: TRBJ2-3; d_call: -; v_call: TRBV29-1; cdr3_aa: SLRGTDTQY
j_call: TRBJ1-6; d_call: TRBD1; v_call: TRBV28; cdr3_aa: ASTRTGVASPLH
j_call: TRBJ2-7; d_call: TRBD1; v_call: TRBV4-3; cdr3_aa: ASSYTGQGAHEQY
j_call: TRBJ2-2; d_call: -; v_call: TRBV9; cdr3_aa: ASSVGGANTGELF
j_call: TRBJ1-2; d_call: TRBD1; v_call: TRBV19; cdr3_aa: ASRPDRDYGYT
j_call: TRBJ1-3; d_call: TRBD1; v_call: TRBV15; cdr3_aa: ATSRGGQGSGNTIY
j_call: TRBJ2-7; d_call: -; v_call: TRBV15; cdr3_aa: ATSRDRGYEQY
j_call: TRBJ2-7; d_call: -; v_call: TRBV28; cdr3_aa: ASSTVQNLRTYEQY
j_call: TRBJ2-3; d_call: -; v_call: TRBV19; cdr3_aa: ASSIPTRADTQY
j_call: TRBJ2-3; d_call: -; v_call: TRBV9; cdr3_aa: ASSVGALPFGDTQY
j_call: TRBJ2-5; d_call: -; v_call: TRBV6-5; cdr3_aa: ASSSPGIETQY